The 32 T cell receptor beta chains presented below share a single source sample, sequenced in a study of a mutant IDH1 vaccine in newly diagnosed glioma. Measured with immunoSEQ multiplex PCR; TCRdb has only the in-frame clones, and not every one. This table holds approximately 100,000 clones, around 90% found once. This sample's time point: baseline, week 1 (first vaccination visit). Indicated treatment: pre-vaccination baseline after standard-of-care therapy. Material: PBMCs, obtained from a glioma patient treated with radiotherapy, temozolomide or both. The receptors derive from a woman in her forties or fifties with glioma.

The chain carries TRBV10-3 and TRBJ2-7, with TRBD2 matching 13 bases. There are 15 residues in the CDR3. From germline, CDR1 is ENHRY and CDR2 SYGVKD. Trimming at V came to 10 bases and at J to 0 bases, leaving 6 bases not matched to a gene. The CDR3 DNA reads TGTGCCACCGGGACTAGCGGGATTAGCTCCTACGAGCAGTACTTC. Protein: CATGTSGISSYEQYF.

This rearrangement joins TRBV27 to TRBJ1-1; possibly TRBD1 for D (5 bases). The CDR3 is made up of 16 amino acids. The ends were cut back, 5 bases at V and 5 bases at J, with 21 bases in the middle. Per germline, CDR1 MNHEY and CDR2 SMNVEV (reference sequence). DNA of the CDR3: TGTGCCAGCAGTACGATCAGGGAATTGGTGGGTACTGAAGCTTTCTTT. Protein: CASSTIRELVGTEAFF.

The rearrangement joins TRBV2 to TRBJ1-2; D is ambiguous. This CDR3 region has 14 residues. Germline-derived CDR1 and CDR2 are SNHLY and FYNNEI. V lost 5 bases and J lost 4, with 14 bases in between. CDR3 DNA sequence: TGTGCCAGCAGTCGGCAGGAGAATCTCTATGGCTACACCTTC. It translates to CASSRQENLYGYTF.

The rearrangement uses TRBV5-4 and TRBJ2-3; D uncertain. V lost 4 bases, J lost 2 bases, and 8 bases lay in between. This CDR3 spans 13 amino acids. Germline V CDR1 and CDR2: SGHNT, YYREEE (reference sequence). CDR3 amino acids: CASSVGNTDTQYF. CDR3 sequence (DNA): TGTGCCAGCAGCGTGGGAAACACAGATACGCAGTATTTT.

The genes are TRBV5-5 and TRBJ1-2, with 7 nucleotides matching TRBD1. V lost 4 bases and J lost 0; bases outside the gene matches: 6. The CDR3 is 15 amino acids. Germline CDR1 is SGHKS and CDR2 is YYEKEE (reference sequence). In nucleotides, the CDR3 is TGTGCCAGCAGCGGAGGGACAGCCTCTAACTATGGCTACACCTTC. This codes for CASSGGTASNYGYTF.

For the CDR3, the DNA is TGTGCCAGCAGCCCCGGACAGGGGGCCCCCCGCGAGCAGTACTTC. Amino acid sequence: CASSPGQGAPREQYF. The V and J genes are TRBV11-2 and TRBJ2-7; 11 bases align to TRBD1. There are 15 residues in the CDR3. Germline-derived CDR1 and CDR2 are SGHAT and FQNNGV. J lost 6 bases, V lost 5 bases, and 9 bases had no gene match.

This chain links TRBV15 with TRBJ2-7; TRBD1 is a possible D gene (5 bases). The germline V gene encodes CDR1 LNHNV and CDR2 YYDKDF (reference sequence). Deletions cut 3 bases from V and 2 bases from J, with 14 bases between. This CDR3 comprises 15 residues. This CDR3 is CATSRSMDIAYEQYF. The DNA of the CDR3 is TGTGCCACCAGCAGGTCCATGGACATAGCCTACGAGCAGTACTTC.

V is TRBV15 and J is TRBJ2-3; 8 bases line up with TRBD2. Trimming took 2 bases from V and 2 from J; bases not matched to a gene: 9. The CDR3 contains 17 residues. Germline values: CDR1 LNHNV, CDR2 YYDKDF (reference sequence). The CDR3 nucleotides read TGTGCCACCAGCAGACACCCCGGGCGGGAGGCCACAGATACGCAGTATTTT. Protein sequence: CATSRHPGREATDTQYF.

The V gene is TRBV27, the J gene TRBJ2-6; D call uncertain. This CDR3 comprises 15 residues. Germline CDR1 and CDR2: MNHEY and SMNVEV (reference sequence). The V end lost 0 bases, the J end lost 1 base, and 4 bases lay between the germline ends. The CDR3: CASSLSGSGANVLTF. CDR3 sequence (DNA): TGTGCCAGCAGTTTATCAGGTTCTGGGGCCAACGTCCTGACTTTC.

V gene TRBV30 combines with J gene TRBJ2-1; D uncertain. This CDR3 has 13 residues. V lost 0 bases, J lost 1 base, and 4 bases lay in between. Germline V CDR1 and CDR2: GTSNPN, SVGIG (reference sequence). CDR3 loop: CAWSVGSYNEQFF. Written as DNA, the CDR3 is TGTGCCTGGAGTGTCGGTTCCTACAATGAGCAGTTCTTC. The entire variable domain, with the rest obtained from reference TRBV30 and TRBJ2-1, is as follows: SQTIHQWPATLVQPVGSPLSLECTVEGTSNPNLYWYRQAAGRGLQLLFYSVGIGQISSEVPQNLSASRPQDRQFILSSKKLLLSDSGFYLCAWSVGSYNEQFFGPGTRLTVL.

This clone was observed a single time. The V call is TRBV19, the J call TRBJ2-1, with D uncertain. Looked up from germline, CDR1 is LNHDA and CDR2 is SQIVND (reference sequence). CDR3 length: 14 residues. V shed 2 bases and J shed 5 bases, with 10 bases lying between them. CDR3 nucleotide sequence: TGTGCCAGTAGTATAAGGCAGCTAAACAATGAGCAGTTCTTC. Amino acids: CASSIRQLNNEQFF.

The chain uses TRBV4-1 and TRBJ1-2, with 7 bases lining up with TRBD1. The germline V gene encodes CDR1 MGHRA and CDR2 YSYEKL. CDR3 length: 15 residues. The V and J ends lost 0 bases and 3 bases, in that order; junction bases with no gene match: 4. CDR3 nucleotides: TGCGCCAGCAGCCAAGATAGGCAGGGGGACTATGGCTACACCTTC. Protein sequence: CASSQDRQGDYGYTF.

This clone showed up just once. The chain combines TRBV28 with TRBJ2-7, with D perhaps matching TRBD1 (6 bases). The ends were cut back, 5 bases at V and 1 base at J, with 12 bases in the middle. The CDR3 has 14 residues. Per the germline V gene, CDR1 is MDHEN and CDR2 is SYDVKM. CDR3 coding DNA: TGTGCCAGCAGTCACCCAGGACAGTCCTACGAGCAGTACTTC. It is translated as CASSHPGQSYEQYF.

This clone came up a few times. This chain uses TRBV7-9 with TRBJ1-6; no definite D call. Trimming removed 0 bases from V and 8 bases from J, with 5 bases in between. Germline loops: CDR1 SEHNR, CDR2 FQNEAQ (reference sequence). The CDR3 sequence is 13 residues long. The DNA for the CDR3 is TGTGCCAGCAGCTTAGCGATGGATTCACCCCTCCACTTT. Its translation: CASSLAMDSPLHF.

J is TRBJ1-1 and V is TRBV7-9; no firm D call. Trimming took off 1 base at V and 5 bases at J, with 5 bases between the two ends. The CDR3 is 12 residues long. Germline values: CDR1 SEHNR, CDR2 FQNEAQ (reference sequence). This chain's CDR3 is CASSLGATEAFF. The CDR3, as DNA: TGTGCCAGCAGCTTAGGGGCTACTGAAGCTTTCTTT.

This clone was recorded once. This CDR3 is also generated by other DNA sequences in the sample. This chain links TRBV5-5 with TRBJ2-1; the D call may be TRBD1 or TRBD2 (6 bases each). With 2 bases removed from V and 7 bases from J, the gap between germline ends came to 16 bases. Germline CDR1 is SGHKS and CDR2 is YYEKEE (reference sequence). The CDR3 totals 15 residues. The DNA for the CDR3 is TGTGCCAGCAGCTTTATCCCCTTAGGGGGGAATGAGCAGTTCTTC. Amino acid sequence: CASSFIPLGGNEQFF.

The rearrangement uses TRBV6-6 and TRBJ2-1, with TRBD1 as a possible D gene (6 bases). CDR3 length: 15 residues. The V gene lost 2 bases and the J gene lost 2 bases, with 10 bases spanning the gap. Germline CDR1 and CDR2: MNHNY and SVGAGI (reference sequence). The CDR3 spells CASSYRGGPYNEQFF. Written as DNA, the CDR3 is TGTGCCAGCAGTTACCGAGGGGGACCCTACAATGAGCAGTTCTTC.

The chain uses TRBV10-3 and TRBJ1-2, with 10 bases lining up with TRBD1. The CDR3 sequence is 14 residues long. Germline V gene data show CDR1 as ENHRY and CDR2 as SYGVKD. V shed 6 bases, J shed 7 bases, and the junction held 8 bases outside the gene matches. Written as DNA, the CDR3 is TGTGCCATCAGAGGACAGGGGGTGGTAGGTGGCTACACCTTC. Protein: CAIRGQGVVGGYTF.

On this clone itself: Relative to the germline gene, one junction end is altered; a read error may explain this. The chain uses TRBV7-7 and TRBJ2-1, with 8 bases lining up with TRBD1. CDR1 is SSHAT, CDR2 FNYEAQ, per germline (reference sequence). The CDR3 runs to 15 residues. Written as DNA, the CDR3 is TGTGCTAGCAGCTCCGACAGGGGAGCCTACAATGAGCAGTTCTTC. This encodes CASSSDRGAYNEQFF.

The chain joins TRBV5-1 to TRBJ2-3; 7 bases are a match to TRBD2. CDR3 size: 16 residues. The germline CDR1 and CDR2 sequences are SGHRS and YFSETQ. The ends lost 4 bases at V and 4 bases at J; junction bases unmatched: 12. The CDR3 coding sequence is TGCGCCAGCAGCACTGGCGGGGGTTTTTTCCCAGATACGCAGTATTTT. Translation: CASSTGGGFFPDTQYF.

The V and J genes are TRBV6-5 and TRBJ1-1; 10 bases fit TRBD1. The J segment lost 7 bases and the V segment lost 5 bases, leaving 4 bases of the junction unmatched. CDR3 length: 13 residues. Per germline, CDR1 MNHEY and CDR2 SVGAGI. The CDR3 spells CASSRGQGIEAFF. The CDR3 DNA is TGTGCCAGCAGTAGGGGACAGGGGATTGAAGCTTTCTTT.

This chain joins TRBV30 and TRBJ1-1, with D possibly TRBD1 on 5 matching bases. From germline, CDR1 is GTSNPN and CDR2 SVGIG (reference sequence). The CDR3 consists of 13 residues. V gave up 5 bases and J gave up 1 base, with 11 bases separating them. In DNA, the CDR3 is TGTGCCTGGCACAGGAAAACGAACACTGAAGCTTTCTTT. Amino acids: CAWHRKTNTEAFF.

With regard to this clone: A much larger clone is a single base away; this may be a read error. The V gene is TRBV7-2, the J gene TRBJ2-5; D unclear. V lost 5 bases and J lost 0, with 4 bases in between. Germline CDR1 is SGHTA and CDR2 is FQGNSA. This CDR3 comprises 12 residues. CDR3 sequence (DNA): TGTGCCAGCAGCAGGTACCAAGAGACCCAGTACTTC. Its translation is CASSRYQETQYF.

The chain uses TRBV6-5 and TRBJ1-4, with 8 nucleotides matching TRBD1. V lost 6 bases to trimming and J lost 8 bases; unmatched junction nucleotides: 8. Germline assignment: CDR1 MNHEY and CDR2 SVGAGI. CDR3 size: 14 residues. The CDR3 DNA reads TGTGCCAGCAGCCCGACAGGGGCAGAGGAAAAACTGTTTTTT. Residues: CASSPTGAEEKLFF.

CDR3: CSVVQGGTEAFF. The CDR3 DNA reads TGCAGCGTTGTACAGGGCGGCACTGAAGCTTTCTTT. V usage is TRBV29-1 and J usage is TRBJ1-1, with D tentatively TRBD1 (6 bases). The CDR3 covers 12 residues. Trimming shortened V by 4 bases and J by 4 bases, and 10 bases separated the two germline ends. Germline V gene lookup returns CDR1 SQVTM and CDR2 ANQGSEA.

In nucleotides, the CDR3 is TGCGCCAGCAGCTTGGTCCAGGGAGGGACTGAAGCTTTCTTT. This gives the protein CASSLVQGGTEAFF. The chain employs TRBV5-1 and TRBJ1-1; possibly TRBD1 for D (5 bases). The V end was cut by 0 bases, the J end by 5 bases, with 11 bases between. This CDR3 has 14 residues. Germline V gene data show CDR1 as SGHRS and CDR2 as YFSETQ.

This clone has just one count. This chain uses TRBV6-5 with TRBJ1-1, with no clear D. This CDR3 spans 15 amino acids. Germline V gene sequence: CDR1 MNHEY, CDR2 SVGAGI. Between the trimmed V and J ends, which lost 0 bases and 0 bases, there was a span of 8 bases. The CDR3 region is CASSYSPGMNTEAFF. The DNA for the CDR3 is TGTGCCAGCAGTTACTCGCCCGGAATGAACACTGAAGCTTTCTTT.

V is TRBV7-9 and J is TRBJ2-5, with D maybe TRBD2 (6 bases). The end of the DNA aligns better with TRBJ2-7, so the J call may be wrong. Germline lookup yields CDR1 SEHNR and CDR2 FQNEAQ (reference sequence). The CDR3 extends over 14 amino acids. The CDR3 sequence is CASSRVGTSYEQYF. The CDR3, as DNA: TGTGCCAGCAGCAGGGTCGGGACTTCCTACGAGCAGTACTTC.

V usage is TRBV28 and J usage is TRBJ2-1; D is unresolved. V lost 3 bases to trimming and J lost 0 bases, with 9 bases between them. In germline, CDR1 is MDHEN, CDR2 SYDVKM. This CDR3 has 15 residues. CDR3 in amino acids: CASSLFGSSYNEQFF. The DNA for the CDR3 is TGTGCCAGCAGTTTGTTCGGATCCTCCTACAATGAGCAGTTCTTC.

The chain is built from TRBV5-1 and TRBJ2-7; D not resolved. V lost 0 bases to trimming and J lost 3 bases, with 10 bases between them. The CDR3 contains 14 residues. The germline gives CDR1 SGHRS, CDR2 YFSETQ. The CDR3 sequence: CASSLVLGDYEQYF. The CDR3 DNA follows: TGCGCCAGCAGCTTGGTTTTAGGTGACTACGAGCAGTACTTC.

The chain carries TRBV7-2 and TRBJ1-1; 11 nucleotides line up with TRBD1. V shed 5 bases and J 5 bases; nucleotides not matched to a gene: 10. The CDR3 covers 16 residues. Germline-derived CDR1 and CDR2 are SGHTA and FQGNSA. The CDR3 sequence: CASSQDRGQGATEAFF. The CDR3, as DNA: TGTGCCAGCAGCCAAGACCGAGGACAGGGGGCAACTGAAGCTTTCTTT.

V gene TRBV7-3 combines with J gene TRBJ1-2; tentative D call: TRBD1 (5 bases). Trimming took 2 bases from V and 4 from J, leaving 8 bases between them. The CDR3 contains 13 residues. Germline CDR1 is SGHTA and CDR2 is FQGTGA. CDR3 nucleotides: TGTGCCAGCAGCTTAGGGCAGGGCTATGGCTACACCTTC. This translates into CASSLGQGYGYTF.